This TCR beta chain was retrieved from a study of cytomegalovirus exposure and HLA in healthy donors (dated by TCRdb to between 2016 and 2019). With regard to the full study: An earlier analysis of 587 of the donors reported roughly 300 Gb of sequence data and roughly 110 million unique TCR beta sequences from some 180 million T cells. HLA typing covered class I and class II loci at four-digit resolution. An earlier analysis of nearly 600 of the donors applied high-throughput TCR beta sequencing to assess whether each TCR beta V gene segment acted as functional or pseudogenic. Across some 400 genotyped donors of the cohort, an average of approximately 200,000 unique TCR beta nucleotide sequences per donor were sequenced, and approximately 17% of those sequences were non-productive. Of the 300 to 500 genotyped donors, 65% to 90% were placed in the genetic ancestry cluster associated with self-reported Caucasian donors. Five DR-DQ haplotypes were treated as single units for association and clustering because of strong linkage in the cohort. The study was designed to test whether signatures of past pathogen exposure could be identified by cataloging public T cell receptors. The later analysis used no new phenotypic data to find candidate immune exposures, relying instead on TCR beta sequences and their occurrence across donors. Typing coverage differed by locus: A, B, C, DRB1 and DQB1 were typed in roughly 629-630 donors, DQA1 in approximately 520, DPA1 in around 600, and DPB1 in approximately 450. The study combined high-throughput TCR immunosequencing, statistical association of individual TCRs with disease status, and machine learning to predict cytomegalovirus infection status. Alongside the repertoire data, information on donor age, sex, ethnicity and CMV serostatus was compiled. All discovery cohort repertoires had been generated using a single sequencing platform. A separate validation cohort of some 130 different subjects was used in addition to the roughly 670-subject first cohort. In a later analysis, previously published TCR beta repertoires from about 640 donors were re-analyzed and high-resolution HLA genotyping was added so that TCR occurrence patterns could be studied. Genome-wide SNP genotypes for about 55% of the roughly 670 donors were used in a later genetic analysis, which treated that subset as a discovery cohort. Using immunosequencing, the study profiled T cell repertoires from around 680 subjects and related those repertoires to cytomegalovirus serostatus. An early release that covered 500 to 800 HLA-typed donors contained approximately 300 gigabases of sequencing data and tens of millions of unique TCR sequences.

The cohort comprised 550 to 700 healthy bone marrow donors. At the time of sampling, every cohort member was nominally healthy, though immune exposures that went unrecorded were likely present. The donor was CMV seronegative and belonged to the group of several hundred seronegative cohort members. Each donor provided a peripheral blood sample, and peripheral blood mononuclear cells were used for TCR beta sequencing. The Qiagen DNeasy Blood Extraction Kit was used to extract genomic DNA from the blood cell samples. This clone was observed a handful of times. It lacks a known antigen. Within one base of it there is no much larger clone, and no base qualities were kept. The paper's findings and limits, for the study overall: An earlier analysis of around 540 of the donors showed that most TCR beta V segments appeared in productive rearrangements either about 87% or about 30% of the time, which broadly matched IMGT annotations. Roughly uniform sequencing depth across donors was assumed in presence/absence analyses, although this assumption may not hold. A later analysis found that TCR association rates varied across HLA loci, with DRB1 alleles showing the most associated TCRs and HLA-C alleles the fewest. At a false discovery rate of 0.05, a later analysis linked fewer than 20,000 TCR beta sequences to specific HLA alleles. The study gave a list of some 150 TCR beta chains associated with cytomegalovirus. In a later analysis, HLA-associated TCR beta chains were found to be more clonally expanded and to have lower generation probabilities than equally common non-associated chains. A later genetic analysis associated a missense DCLRE1C variant with V-gene and J-gene trimming of TCR beta chains, and an independent cohort replicated the association. A few of the identified cytomegalovirus-associated TCR beta chains were confirmed in vitro to be specific for cytomegalovirus antigens. In both the original and validation cohorts, the classifier was reported to diagnose cytomegalovirus status with high specificity and sensitivity. According to a later analysis, most CMV-associated TCR beta chains appeared to be HLA-restricted, and the HLA associations seemed to be driven largely by CMV exposure. It was suggested by the authors that the approach could potentially be generalized to other disease states and immunological phenotypes. Correlated functional status among segregating V segments might reflect linkage disequilibrium, but an unknown experimental factor could not be ruled out. According to a later analysis, parvovirus B19, influenza, CMV and Epstein-Barr virus appeared linked to several top co-occurrence clusters. Most TCR sequences were seen in very few donors, while some public TCRs were found in many individuals. This cohort had only TCR beta chains sequenced, and the lack of alpha or paired-chain data limited which features could be detected. A further reported finding was that TCR beta sequences accurately predicted the HLA-A and HLA-B alleles for most subjects in the first cohort. Compared with the roughly 700-donor mean, donors in an Asian-associated ancestry cluster had fewer N-insertions in productive TCRs, according to a later genetic analysis. HLA typing was unavailable for some donors at each locus, so association tests used only the typed subset. Some IMGT-functional V segments, including TRBV6-2 and TRBV6-3, could not be told apart with the 87-base-pair reads, so those segments were excluded. A cluster of highly shared sequence variants was judged likely to be a technical artifact of the sequencing pipeline. Roughly 17 rarely observed V segments, including chromosome 9 orphons, were excluded from the earlier analysis of several hundred of the donors because counts were too low. The only immune exposure information available for the cohort was CMV serostatus. Strong co-occurrence of HLA alleles, especially DR and DQ, made assigning TCR associations to individual alleles difficult.

Libraries were prepared through the immunoSEQ multiplex PCR assay. For the multiplex PCR, a mixture combining 60 forward primers for TCR Vbeta segments and 13 reverse primers for TCR Jbeta segments was used. A multiplex PCR assay on genomic DNA amplified the CDR3 region of rearranged TCR beta genes. On the Illumina HiSeq System, the amplified TCR beta libraries were sequenced as 87-base-pair reads. Per the source publication's procedure: Across the 500 to 850 repertoires, a later analysis counted some 80 million unique TCR beta chains, roughly 11 million of which were shared by at least two donors. To remove PCR and sequencing errors, raw reads were error-corrected and collapsed into unique sequences using a nearest-neighbor algorithm that merged closely related sequences. To assign V, D and J gene segments, CDR3 sequences were aligned to IMGT reference sequences. Each retained sequence needed at least a six-nucleotide match to both a V gene segment and a J gene segment. A rearrangement counted as productive if the CDR3 had no stop codons and remained in frame with V and J, and every other rearrangement counted as non-productive. Following IMGT convention, CDR3 was defined as the stretch from the second conserved V-encoded cysteine up to the conserved J-encoded phenylalanine. Sequences without an unambiguous match to a single V gene segment were excluded from the earlier analysis of a few hundred of the donors. In an earlier analysis of some 590 of the donors, V segments were called functional above 56.7% productive rearrangements and were called segregating when the between-donor standard deviation exceeded 5%. A statistical classification framework was built to diagnose cytomegalovirus status from the catalog of TCR beta chain sequences. A later analysis assigned V and J genes by comparing TCR nucleotide sequences with IMGT/GENE-DB human TR gene sequences. A later analysis assigned CDR3 sequences and most-parsimonious VDJ recombination scenarios with the TCRdist pipeline. In a later analysis, each TCR beta chain was defined by its CDR3 amino acid sequence together with its V-gene family, and reads lacking a unique V-gene family were excluded. To address suspected cross-contamination and a sequencing artifact, a later analysis removed roughly 640 highly shared, low-generation-probability nucleotide sequences. In a later analysis, a clonal expansion index for each public chain was calculated from normalized within-repertoire ranks of inferred template counts. Generation probabilities in a later analysis came from a VDJ recombination model fitted to out-of-frame rearrangements, and those results were checked against IGoR. A later analysis scored TCR-TCR, TCR-HLA and TCR-CMV co-occurrence with hypergeometric tests, applying a repertoire-size bias correction to TCR pairs. To estimate false discovery rates, a later analysis permuted the HLA or CMV assignments 20 times. In a later analysis, co-occurring TCRs were grouped with DBSCAN, and TCRdist sequence similarity was added when clustering was performed within HLA-allele-positive subsets. Co-occurrence clustering excluded repertoires with fewer than 30,000 or more than 120,000 public chains, plus five with anomalous nucleotide sharing. This immuneACCESS table, as held by TCRdb, lists in-frame sequences with V and J called but not all clones. Of the missing ones, under half trace to an unresolved V gene in checked studies; the others have no known cause. V, J and clone size derive from that table, while D and trimming were established from the DNA sequence. The sample profile shows nearly 95,000 clones; roughly 63% of them were found once. The ten largest clones add up to 6.3% of the sample.

Per the germline V gene, MNHEY is the CDR1 and SVGAGI is the CDR2. Trimming takes 2 bases off V and 7 bases off J; junction bases not matched to a gene: 9. Including the terminal cysteine and phenylalanine, the CDR3 comprises 15 residues. The retained sequence is limited to the CDR3, 45 bases, with the frame set at the first base. The clonotype was recovered from a woman aged 25 to 39 in good health and CMV-seronegative. The source material was PBMCs. The rearrangement combines TRBV6-5 with TRBJ2-7, with TRBD1 matching 9 junction bases. The nucleotide sequence is given as TGTGCCAGCAGTTACACCACAGGGGGCCTGGGTGAGCAGTACTTC. This encodes CASSYTTGGLGEQYF.